The sequence of this T cell receptor (beta chain) was determined in a study of regulatory T cells in long-lasting Graves disease. Study summary: Graves' cases, newly diagnosed, had used antithyroid drugs under 3 months.

The length of the CDR3 is 16 residues. CDR1 is DFQATT and CDR2 is SNEGSKA in the germline V gene (reference sequence). Trimming took 2 bases from V and 0 from J, leaving 13 bases between them. Findings and limits, study-wide: Segments TRBV28, TRBJ1-2 and TRBJ2-5 showed preferential usage in persistent disease. Persistent Graves' patients showed reduced TCR diversity versus newly diagnosed patients. Sample size, which was small, may have reduced accuracy.

The time point is: newly diagnosed GD, antithyroid drugs for less than 3 months. Extracted PBMC RNA gave rise to the TCR library. This clonotype was picked up many times. Antigen specificity is unknown. Sequencing libraries for TCR beta were prepared with iRepertoire HTBI primers and Arm-PCR of CDR3 regions. Via MiXCR, TCRdb re-called the multiplex PCR reads, giving one row per CDR3 protein. Seen here are approximately 230,000 distinct CDR3 sequences, around 19% observed once, and the top ten hold less than 25%. The TCR was taken from a female donor with Graves disease. The V gene is TRBV20-1, the J gene TRBJ1-4; D might be TRBD1 (6 bases). The source was peripheral blood mononuclear cells (PBMCs), collected at new diagnosis, from a patient treated with antithyroid drugs. CDR3 amino acids: CSARPLTGPTNEKLFF. CDR3 DNA sequence: TGCAGTGCTAGACCCCTAACAGGGCCAACTAATGAAAAACTGTTTTTT.